This T cell receptor (beta chain) came from a study of CD8+ T cells in alopecia areata. Regarding treatment: oral pan-JAK inhibitor, 5-10 mg twice daily. As the sequencing template, cDNA was produced by extracting RNA and reverse transcribing it. TCRdb's table, derived via immunoSEQ multiplex PCR, lists solely in-frame clones and lacks some. The sample has about 120,000 clones; approximately 59% are singletons. CDR1 and CDR2 from the germline V gene are SEHNR and FQNEAQ (reference sequence). The CDR3 runs 12 residues. The V gene lost 11 bases and the J gene lost 0 bases, with 7 bases spanning the gap. A few counts support this clone.

The sample consisted of CD8+ T cells sorted from blood, taken at week 4, from a patient treated with tofacitinib. This clonotype was obtained from a human donor with alopecia areata. The gene calls are TRBV7-9 and TRBJ2-2, with D perhaps matching TRBD1 (6 bases). The CDR3, as DNA: TGTGCCGGGACACCGAACACCGGGGAGCTGTTTTTT. This gives the protein CAGTPNTGELFF.